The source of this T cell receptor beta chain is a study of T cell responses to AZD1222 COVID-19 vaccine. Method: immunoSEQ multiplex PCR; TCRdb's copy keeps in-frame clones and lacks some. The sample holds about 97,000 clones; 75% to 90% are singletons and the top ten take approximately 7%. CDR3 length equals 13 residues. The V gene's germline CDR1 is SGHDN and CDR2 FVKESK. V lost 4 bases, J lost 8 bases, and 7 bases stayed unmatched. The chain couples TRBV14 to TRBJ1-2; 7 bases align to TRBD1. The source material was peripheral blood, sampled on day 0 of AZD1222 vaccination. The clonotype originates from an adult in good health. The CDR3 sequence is CASSPRTGDGYTF. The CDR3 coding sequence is TGTGCCAGCAGCCCCCGGACAGGAGACGGCTACACCTTC.